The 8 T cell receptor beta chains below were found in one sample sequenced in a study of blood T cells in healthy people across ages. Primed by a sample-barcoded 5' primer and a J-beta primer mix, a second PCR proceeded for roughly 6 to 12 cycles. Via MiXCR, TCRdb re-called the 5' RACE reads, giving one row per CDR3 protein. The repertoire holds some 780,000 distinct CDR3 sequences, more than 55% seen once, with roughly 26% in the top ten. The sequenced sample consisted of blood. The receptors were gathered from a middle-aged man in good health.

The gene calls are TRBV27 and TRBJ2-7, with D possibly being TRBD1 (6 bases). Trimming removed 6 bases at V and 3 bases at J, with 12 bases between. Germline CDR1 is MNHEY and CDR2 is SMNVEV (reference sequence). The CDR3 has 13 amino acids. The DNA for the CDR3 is TGTGCCAGCAGACCCGGGACACACTACGAGCAGTACTTC. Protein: CASRPGTHYEQYF.

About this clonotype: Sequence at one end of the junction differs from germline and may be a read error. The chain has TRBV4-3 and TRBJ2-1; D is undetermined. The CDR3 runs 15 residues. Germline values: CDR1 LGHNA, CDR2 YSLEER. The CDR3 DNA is TGCGCCAGCGGCCAAGATTCCCAGTCCTACAATGAGCAGTTCTTC. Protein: CASGQDSQSYNEQFF.

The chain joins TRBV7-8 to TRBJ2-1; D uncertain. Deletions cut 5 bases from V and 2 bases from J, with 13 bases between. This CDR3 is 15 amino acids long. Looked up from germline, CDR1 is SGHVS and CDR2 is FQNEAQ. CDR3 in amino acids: CASSPPLHTYNEQFF. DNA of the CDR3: TGTGCCAGCAGCCCACCCCTGCACACCTACAATGAGCAGTTCTTC.

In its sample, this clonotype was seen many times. The CDR3 is CASSARTGGSTGELFF. The DNA of the CDR3 is TGTGCCAGCAGCGCGAGGACAGGGGGCTCCACCGGGGAGCTGTTTTTT. This chain connects TRBV7-8 to TRBJ2-2; 11 nucleotides match TRBD1. With 5 bases clipped from V and 4 bases from J, the junction kept 6 bases outside the gene matches. The germline V gene encodes CDR1 SGHVS and CDR2 FQNEAQ. There are 16 residues in the CDR3.

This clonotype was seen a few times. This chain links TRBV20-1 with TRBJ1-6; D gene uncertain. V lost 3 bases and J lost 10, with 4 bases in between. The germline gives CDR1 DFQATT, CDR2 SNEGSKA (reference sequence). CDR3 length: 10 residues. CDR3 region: CSASGSPLHF. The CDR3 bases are TGCAGTGCTAGCGGATCACCCCTCCACTTT.

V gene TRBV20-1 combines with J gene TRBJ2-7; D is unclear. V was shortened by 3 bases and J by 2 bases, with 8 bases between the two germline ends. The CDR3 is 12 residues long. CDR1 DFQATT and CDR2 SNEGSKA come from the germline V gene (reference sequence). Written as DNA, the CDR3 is TGCAGTGCTAGTATCTTAGCCTACGAGCAGTACTTC. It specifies CSASILAYEQYF.

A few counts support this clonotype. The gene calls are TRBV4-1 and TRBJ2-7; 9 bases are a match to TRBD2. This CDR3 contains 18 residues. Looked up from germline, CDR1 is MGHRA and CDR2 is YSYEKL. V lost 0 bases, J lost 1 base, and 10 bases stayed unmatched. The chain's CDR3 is CASSQDLSGSDLSYEQYF. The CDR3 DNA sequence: TGCGCCAGCAGCCAAGATCTTAGCGGGAGCGATTTGTCCTACGAGCAGTACTTC.

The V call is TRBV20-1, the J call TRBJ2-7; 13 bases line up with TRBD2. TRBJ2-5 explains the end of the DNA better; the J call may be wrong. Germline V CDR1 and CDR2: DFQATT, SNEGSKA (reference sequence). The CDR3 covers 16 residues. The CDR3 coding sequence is TGCAGTGCTGCCCAAGGACTAGCGGGGGTCCAAGAGACCCAGTACTTC. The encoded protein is CSAAQGLAGVQETQYF.